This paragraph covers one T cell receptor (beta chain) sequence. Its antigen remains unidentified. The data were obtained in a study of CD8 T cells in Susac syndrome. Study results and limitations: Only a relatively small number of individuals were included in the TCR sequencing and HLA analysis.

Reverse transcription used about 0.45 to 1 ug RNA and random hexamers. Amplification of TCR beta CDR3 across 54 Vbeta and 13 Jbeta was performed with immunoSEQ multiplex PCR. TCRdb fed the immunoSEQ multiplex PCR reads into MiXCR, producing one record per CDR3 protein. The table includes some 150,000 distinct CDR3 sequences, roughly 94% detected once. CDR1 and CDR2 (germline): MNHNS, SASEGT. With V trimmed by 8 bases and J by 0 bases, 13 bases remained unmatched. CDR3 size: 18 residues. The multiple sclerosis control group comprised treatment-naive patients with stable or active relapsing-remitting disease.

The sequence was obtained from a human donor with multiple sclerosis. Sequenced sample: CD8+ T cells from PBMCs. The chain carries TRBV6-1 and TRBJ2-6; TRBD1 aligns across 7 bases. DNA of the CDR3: TGTGCCAGCGGAGAACAACTGGGACAGATCTCTGGGGCCAACGTCCTGACTTTC. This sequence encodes CASGEQLGQISGANVLTF.